The 30 T cell receptor beta chains below were found in one sample sequenced in a study of early T cells in non-severe SARS-CoV-2 infection (dated by TCRdb to the early 2020s). The library was produced with 5' RACE. The sequencing machine was a NextSeq 500. TCRdb applied fastp at Q25 and MiXCR to the public reads, then kept only in-frame beta chains. Entries that share a CDR3 protein sequence are merged under the most common genes and DNA. The sample table records some 64,000 distinct CDR3 sequences; more than 10% of these occur just once. Together, the top ten hold 1.7% of the sample. The sample was whole blood. These receptors were collected from an adult who was a healthcare worker with PCR-confirmed SARS-CoV-2 infection or an uninfected control (not recorded which).

The chain links TRBV7-9 to TRBJ2-7; 9 positions agree with TRBD2. The CDR3 is made up of 16 amino acids. Germline assignment: CDR1 SEHNR and CDR2 FQNEAQ (reference sequence). Trimming cost V 2 bases and J 6 bases; bases outside gene matches: 11. Written as DNA, the CDR3 is TGTGCCAGCAGCTTATTGGCTAGCGGGGCCGTAGGCGAGCAGTACTTC. It is translated as CASSLLASGAVGEQYF. The full variable domain, in which reference TRBV7-9 and TRBJ2-7 provide the parts outside the CDR3, is DTGVSQNPRHKITKRGQNVTFRCDPISEHNRLYWYRQTLGQGPEFLTYFQNEAQLEKSRLLSDRFSAERPKGSFSTLEIQRTEQGDSAMYLCASSLLASGAVGEQYFGPGTRLTVT.

This clonotype came up many times. V and J are TRBV20-1 and TRBJ2-7; 13 bases agree with TRBD2. From germline, CDR1 is DFQATT and CDR2 SNEGSKA (reference sequence). Trimming cost V 4 bases and J 6 bases; bases outside gene matches: 12. This CDR3 is 16 amino acids long. CDR3 nucleotide sequence: TGCAGTGCTAAGGAACTAGCGGGGGGGCCTAGGACCGAGCAGTACTTC. Translating gives CSAKELAGGPRTEQYF.

This clonotype showed up just a few times. The J gene is TRBJ1-5, the V gene TRBV10-2; no clear D. This CDR3 comprises 13 residues. CDR1 WSHSY and CDR2 SAAADI come from the germline V gene. Trimming pared 0 bases from V and 5 bases from J, leaving 5 bases between. CDR3 region: CASSESEHQPQHF. The CDR3 DNA is TGCGCCAGCAGTGAGTCGGAACATCAGCCCCAGCATTTT.

Ten or more counts support this clonotype. This rearrangement joins TRBV9 to TRBJ2-5; 7 bases are a match to TRBD1. After removal of 5 bases from V and 3 bases from J, the junction contained 7 bases not matched to a gene. The germline CDR1 and CDR2 sequences are SGDLS and YYNGEE. This CDR3 is built from 14 residues. This CDR3 reads CASSTTGIKETQYF. The CDR3 nucleotides are TGTGCCAGCAGTACGACAGGGATTAAAGAGACCCAGTACTTC. Full variable domain (remainder filled in from reference TRBV9 and TRBJ2-5): DSGVTQTPKHLITATGQRVTLRCSPRSGDLSVYWYQQSLDQGLQFLIQYYNGEERAKGNILERFSAQQFPDLHSELNLSSLELGDSALYFCASSTTGIKETQYFGPGTRLLVL.

Of note for this clonotype: A much bigger clone sits one base away, suggesting this may be a read error. CDR3 DNA: TGTGCCAGCTGTTATCTTTACGAGCAGTACTTC. This encodes CASCYLYEQYF. The chain combines TRBV6-6 with TRBJ2-7; unclear D gene. CDR3 length: 11 residues. Germline CDR1 MNHNY, CDR2 SVGAGI (reference sequence).

This clonotype was detected many times. This chain connects TRBV5-1 to TRBJ2-1, with D possibly matching TRBD2 (6 bases). V lost 4 bases, J lost 4 bases, and 12 bases lay in between. CDR3 length equals 14 residues. Per germline, CDR1 SGHRS and CDR2 YFSETQ. Written as DNA, the CDR3 is TGCGCCAGCAGCCCCCGGGACTTATACAATGAGCAGTTCTTC. It yields the protein CASSPRDLYNEQFF.

In this sample, this clonotype turned up many times. The rearrangement links TRBV6-2 or TRBV6-3 to TRBJ2-1; 11 nucleotides match TRBD2. V lost 5 bases to trimming and J lost 3 bases; unmatched junction nucleotides: 3. This CDR3 has 15 amino acids. Germline V lookup: CDR1 MNHEY, CDR2 SVGEGT. DNA of the CDR3: TGTGCCAGCAGTCTGACTAGCGGGGACTACAATGAGCAGTTCTTC. Translating it yields CASSLTSGDYNEQFF.

This clonotype occurred a few times. The chain carries TRBV20-1 and TRBJ2-7; TRBD1 aligns across 10 bases. This CDR3 spans 14 amino acids. Germline V CDR1 and CDR2: DFQATT, SNEGSKA (reference sequence). Losses at the gene ends were 5 bases for V and 6 bases for J; bases not matched to a gene: 10. As DNA, the CDR3 is TGCAGTGCTGGACGGGACAGGGGATCCGCCGAGCAGTACTTC. Its protein product is CSAGRDRGSAEQYF.

Remarks on this clonotype: A much larger clonotype is one base distant, so this may be a read error. CDR3 region: CAISDYLREQFF. For the CDR3, the DNA is TGTGCCATCAGTGATTATCTGCGGGAGCAGTTCTTC. The chain recombines TRBV10-3 with TRBJ2-1; D remains ambiguous. Germline V gene lookup returns CDR1 ENHRY and CDR2 SYGVKD. The CDR3 has 12 residues. The V end lost 3 bases, the J end lost 10 bases, and 10 bases lay between the germline ends.

There are many counts of this clonotype. The chain carries TRBV19 and TRBJ2-2, with D hard to call. Trimming took 5 bases from V and 3 from J, leaving 4 bases between them. Germline CDR1 reads LNHDA; CDR2 reads SQIVND (reference sequence). The CDR3 loop spans 12 amino acids. CDR3 DNA: TGTGCCAGTAGTGACCACACCGGGGAGCTGTTTTTT. Its translation is CASSDHTGELFF.

The chain carries TRBV6-1 and TRBJ1-4; possible D gene TRBD1, 5 bases. The CDR3 runs to 14 residues. CDR1 and CDR2 (germline): MNHNS, SASEGT. V was shortened by 3 bases and J by 8 bases, with 13 bases between the two germline ends. The CDR3 loop reads CASSDKGLDEKLFF. The DNA of the CDR3 is TGTGCCAGCAGTGATAAGGGGCTGGACGAAAAACTGTTTTTT.

The chain employs TRBV5-1 and TRBJ1-1, with TRBD1 as a possible D gene (6 bases). Germline lookup yields CDR1 SGHRS and CDR2 YFSETQ. Trimming stripped 0 bases from V and 2 bases from J, with 8 bases between. The CDR3 contains 14 residues. In nucleotides, the CDR3 is TGCGCCAGCAGCTTGGACAGGGCCAACACTGAAGCTTTCTTT. It translates to CASSLDRANTEAFF.

Regarding this clonotype: Being one base from a much bigger clone, this may be a read error. The genes are TRBV3-1 and TRBJ2-7; D might be TRBD1 (6 bases). CDR3 size: 15 residues. Germline lookup yields CDR1 LGHDT and CDR2 YNNKEL (reference sequence). The CDR3 bases are TGTGCCAGCAACCAAGGGCCAGTCCGGGACATCGAGCAGTACTTC. Translation gives CASNQGPVRDIEQYF.

This clonotype has at least ten counts. V is TRBV7-2 and J is TRBJ1-2, with 9 bases aligning to TRBD1. The germline V gene has CDR1 SGHTA and CDR2 FQGNSA. With V trimmed by 1 base and J by 4 bases, 10 bases remained unmatched. The CDR3 length is 17 residues. The CDR3 coding sequence is TGTGCCAGCAGCTTAGGGGGACAGGGAGGGCCTCTCTATGGCTACACCTTC. Translating it yields CASSLGGQGGPLYGYTF.

The chain combines TRBV12-3 or TRBV12-4 with TRBJ2-7, with D perhaps TRBD2 (7 bases). V was pared by 6 bases and J by 6 bases, with 15 bases between. The length of the CDR3 is 13 residues. The CDR3 spells CASSLGGAGEQYF. The CDR3 bases are TGTGCCAGCAGCCTGGGGGGGGCGGGCGAGCAGTACTTC.

This clonotype was counted a few times. The CDR3 DNA is TGTGCCAGCAGCAGGAGGCCACCTCACGTGAACTATGGCTACACCTTC. This translates into CASSRRPPHVNYGYTF. The rearrangement joins TRBV6-1 to TRBJ1-2, with no clear D. V was trimmed by 6 bases and J by 2 bases, leaving 19 bases between them. The CDR3 covers 16 residues. Germline V gene lookup returns CDR1 MNHNS and CDR2 SASEGT.

This clonotype is a singleton in its sample. For the CDR3, the DNA is TGTGCCAGCAGCCCGGGACAGAACACAGATACGCAGTATTTT. Its translation: CASSPGQNTDTQYF. The rearrangement joins TRBV12-3 or TRBV12-4 to TRBJ2-3, with 7 bases identical to TRBD1. With V trimmed by 6 bases and J by 2 bases, 5 bases remained unmatched. The CDR3 runs 14 residues.

This clonotype was seen only a few times. This rearrangement joins TRBV15 to TRBJ2-7; the match to TRBD2 covers 9 bases. Germline CDR1 is LNHNV and CDR2 is YYDKDF (reference sequence). CDR3 size: 18 residues. V shed 0 bases and J 5 bases; nucleotides not matched to a gene: 14. The CDR3 is CATSRDQLAGGLPHEQYF. CDR3 coding DNA: TGTGCCACCAGCAGAGATCAACTGGCGGGGGGGCTTCCCCACGAGCAGTACTTC.

This clonotype has at least ten counts. The J gene is TRBJ2-1, the V gene TRBV7-9; 8 nucleotides align to TRBD1. The J segment lost 9 bases and the V segment lost 1 base, leaving 5 bases of the junction unmatched. CDR3 length: 14 amino acids. CDR1 SEHNR and CDR2 FQNEAQ come from the germline V gene (reference sequence). The DNA for the CDR3 is TGTGCCAGCAGCTTAGGGACAGGGATCGGTGAGCAGTTCTTC. This codes for CASSLGTGIGEQFF.

In this sample, this clonotype turned up a few times. The chain is built from TRBV27 and TRBJ1-1, with 7 positions matching TRBD1. From germline, CDR1 is MNHEY and CDR2 SMNVEV (reference sequence). CDR3 size: 12 residues. The ends lost 5 bases at V and 11 bases at J; junction bases unmatched: 8. In DNA form, the CDR3 reads TGTGCCAGCAGTGTTAGACAGGGACGGGCTTTCTTT. This gives the protein CASSVRQGRAFF.

V gene TRBV11-2 combines with J gene TRBJ2-2; D call uncertain. CDR1 is SGHAT, CDR2 FQNNGV, per germline. The CDR3 is made up of 17 amino acids. V lost 6 bases and J 1 base, leaving 18 bases between the germline ends. The CDR3 DNA is TGTGCCAGCAGTGCCGCTAAAGGCAGACAGAACACCGGGGAGCTGTTTTTT. The encoded protein is CASSAAKGRQNTGELFF.

The chain couples TRBV12-3 or TRBV12-4 to TRBJ1-1; D is possibly TRBD1 (6 bases). V gave up 5 bases and J gave up 4 bases, with 11 bases separating them. The CDR3 sequence is 13 residues long. The CDR3 here is CASSLDRFTEAFF. Here the CDR3 DNA reads TGTGCCAGCAGTCTCGACAGGTTCACTGAAGCTTTCTTT.

This sequence joins TRBV27 and TRBJ1-2, with 9 bases fitting TRBD1. Germline V gene sequence: CDR1 MNHEY, CDR2 SMNVEV (reference sequence). CDR3 length: 13 amino acids. V was pared by 5 bases and J by 4 bases, with 2 bases of the junction left unmatched. This chain's CDR3 is CASSHRGLYGYTF. The CDR3 region has the DNA TGTGCCAGCAGTCACAGGGGGCTCTATGGCTACACCTTC.

This clonotype was detected ten times or more. V usage is TRBV7-2 and J usage is TRBJ2-7; D might be TRBD2 (7 bases). This CDR3 comprises 13 residues. The germline V gene encodes CDR1 SGHTA and CDR2 FQGNSA. V lost 3 bases and J 4 bases, leaving 10 bases between the germline ends. The CDR3 is CASSFRGGYEQYF. In DNA form, the CDR3 reads TGTGCCAGCAGCTTTAGGGGGGGGTACGAGCAGTACTTC. The entire variable domain, with the rest obtained from reference TRBV7-2 and TRBJ2-7, is as follows: GAGVSQSPSNKVTEKGKDVELRCDPISGHTALYWYRQSLGQGLEFLIYFQGNSAPDKSGLPSDRFSAERTGGSVSTLTIQRTQQEDSAVYLCASSFRGGYEQYFGPGTRLTVT.

This clonotype has just a few counts. The chain is built from TRBV5-1 and TRBJ1-1, with D maybe TRBD1 (6 bases). The CDR3 is made up of 16 amino acids. V was clipped by 0 bases and J by 2 bases, with 14 bases between them. In germline, CDR1 is SGHRS, CDR2 YFSETQ. In DNA form, the CDR3 reads TGCGCCAGCAGCTTGGGGGGGCTTCGGACAAACACTGAAGCTTTCTTT. Translation gives CASSLGGLRTNTEAFF.

V usage is TRBV6-1 and J usage is TRBJ1-1; weak D call: TRBD1 (5 bases). The V and J ends lost 5 bases and 5 bases respectively, with 12 bases between them. The length of the CDR3 is 13 residues. Looked up from germline, CDR1 is MNHNS and CDR2 is SASEGT. This chain's CDR3 is CASSTTRQTEAFF. In DNA form, the CDR3 reads TGTGCCAGCAGTACGACCAGACAGACTGAAGCTTTCTTT.

This clonotype was counted many times. The J gene is TRBJ1-3, the V gene TRBV29-1; no clear D gene. Per the germline V gene, CDR1 is SQVTM and CDR2 is ANQGSEA. CDR3 length: 13 amino acids. The chain's CDR3 is CGTATSSGNTIYF. In DNA, the CDR3 is TGCGGAACAGCGACTAGCTCTGGAAACACCATATATTTT.

This clonotype was found a few times. The V and J genes are TRBV6-2 or TRBV6-3 and TRBJ2-2; 7 bases match TRBD1. Trimming cost V 7 bases and J 7 bases; bases outside gene matches: 6. CDR1 is MNHEY, CDR2 SVGEGT, per germline. The CDR3 has 13 amino acids. In nucleotides, the CDR3 is TGTGCCAGCACGGGACAGCCCATCGGGGAGCTGTTTTTT. It is translated as CASTGQPIGELFF.

This clonotype was counted a few times. The DNA for the CDR3 is TGTGCCAGCAGCCTCCCGGGACTAGCGGGGCAAGAGACCCAGTACTTC. This gives the protein CASSLPGLAGQETQYF. The chain joins TRBV25-1 to TRBJ2-5, with 13 nucleotides matching TRBD2. This CDR3 spans 16 amino acids. Germline V gives CDR1 MGHDK, CDR2 SYGVNS. The V and J ends lost 6 bases and 2 bases, in that order; junction bases with no gene match: 6.

This clonotype was counted ten times or more. The CDR3: CASSWTGVGVSEAFF. CDR3 nucleotide sequence: TGTGCCAGCAGCTGGACAGGGGTTGGGGTATCTGAAGCTTTCTTT. The chain carries TRBV7-8 and TRBJ1-1; 9 nucleotides align to TRBD1. The CDR3 consists of 15 residues. The ends lost 4 bases at V and 6 bases at J; junction bases unmatched: 9. CDR1 is SGHVS, CDR2 FQNEAQ, per germline.